This T cell receptor (beta chain) originates from a study of shared clonotypes between healthy human individuals. Repertoires were generated with immunoSEQ multiplex PCR, while TCRdb's copy carries only in-frame clones and drops some. The data contain approximately 700,000 clones, less than 80% of them seen just once; the ten biggest clones take up around 1.8%. A CD45RA-negative memory subset and a CD45RA+ naive subset were separated from the CD4+ cells. CDR3 length: 14 residues. CDR1 SNHLY and CDR2 FYNNEI come from the germline V gene. V gave up 5 bases and J gave up 5 bases; unmatched junction bases: 7.

The sequencing input was memory CD4+ T cells sorted from blood. Described subset: CD45RA-negative fraction. J is TRBJ2-7 and V is TRBV2, with 9 bases fitting TRBD1. This TCR derives from a woman aged 30 to 39 in good health. The CDR3 loop reads CASSQRRDRDEQYF. In nucleotides, the CDR3 is TGTGCCAGCAGTCAAAGGCGGGACAGGGACGAGCAGTACTTC.